This TCR beta chain was identified in a study of blood T cells in healthy people across ages. The study, taken as a whole, reports: Roughly linear declines in TCR beta diversity per million T cells occurred with age.

Combining a sample-barcoded 5' primer with a J-beta primer mix, a second PCR ran for roughly 7 to 12 cycles. TCRdb re-analysed the 5' RACE reads in MiXCR, keeping a single row per CDR3 protein. Here the sample spans hundreds of thousands of distinct CDR3 sequences, roughly 53% being singletons. The CDR3 length is 15 residues. Trimming cost V 2 bases and J 6 bases, with 14 bases left between them. CDR1 and CDR2 from the germline V gene are MDHEN and SYDVKM. Regarding this clonotype: Its target is not known.

The sequence derives from a man older than 75 in good health. The chain combines TRBV28 with TRBJ1-5; tentative D call: TRBD1 (6 bases). The source material was blood. The CDR3 sequence: CASSLGQRVSQPQHF. CDR3 nucleotide sequence: TGTGCCAGCAGTTTAGGACAGAGGGTTTCTCAGCCCCAGCATTTT.